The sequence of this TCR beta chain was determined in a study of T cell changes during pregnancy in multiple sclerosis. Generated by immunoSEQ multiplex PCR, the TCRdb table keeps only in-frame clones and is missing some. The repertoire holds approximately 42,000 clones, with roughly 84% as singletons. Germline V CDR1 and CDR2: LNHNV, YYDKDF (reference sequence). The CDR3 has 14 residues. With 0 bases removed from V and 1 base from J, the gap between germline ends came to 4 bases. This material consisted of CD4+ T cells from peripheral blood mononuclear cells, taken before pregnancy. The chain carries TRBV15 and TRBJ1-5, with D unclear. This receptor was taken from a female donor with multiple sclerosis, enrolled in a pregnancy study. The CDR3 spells CATSRDPSNQPQHF. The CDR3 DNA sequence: TGTGCCACCAGCAGAGATCCAAGCAATCAGCCCCAGCATTTT.